The rows below give T cell receptor beta chains drawn from one sample of a study of T cell repertoires in cytomegalovirus infection. TCRdb reprocessed the reads with MiXCR, giving one entry per CDR3 protein. Counted here are fewer than 1,000,000 distinct CDR3 sequences, approximately 31% occurring once; the ten biggest clones make up around 15%. These TCRs' antigens remain unknown. The sequencing used cultured CD8+ T cells from PBMCs, collected from culture after CMV antigen stimulation. The receptors stem from a human donor in good health (CMV status not recorded). Some clones in this sample may be carry-over from other donors' samples. Both conserved end residues are part of each CDR3. D genes are given only for firm matches. Size is stated for part of the rows, as once, few or many counts, or as a class when the clone is expanded.

V	J	D	size	DNA	CDR3
TRBV15	TRBJ2-2	-	few	TGTGCCACCAGCAGAGATCTAGGCGGGAACACCGGGGAGCTGTTTTTT	CATSRDLGGNTGELFF
TRBV6-6	TRBJ1-1	-	-	TGTGCCAGCAGTTACTCGACAGGACCCTACACTGAAGCTTTCTTT	CASSYSTGPYTEAFF
TRBV7-9	TRBJ2-1	TRBD2	-	TGTGCCAGCAGCTCAACCCAGCGGGGAAGCTCCTACAATGAGCAGTTCTTC	CASSSTQRGSSYNEQFF
TRBV28	TRBJ1-2	TRBD1	few	TGTGCCAGCAGTGCGTCCCGGGACAGGGGTGGTGGCTACACCTTC	CASSASRDRGGGYTF
TRBV7-6	TRBJ2-1	-	-	TGTGCCAGCAGCTTATTACCACCCTGGGGGTCCTACAATGAGCAGTTCTTC	CASSLLPPWGSYNEQFF
TRBV7-6	TRBJ1-6	TRBD1	-	TGTGCCAGCAGCTTAGGGGCGGGACAGAGGAATTCACCCCTCCACTTT	CASSLGAGQRNSPLHF
TRBV18	TRBJ2-7	-	-	TGTGCCAGCTCACCACCACGCGGGGGCAAATCCTACGAGCAGTACTTC	CASSPPRGGKSYEQYF
TRBV6-6	TRBJ1-1	-	-	TGTGCCAGCTTCTTAAGGGAGACAGTGAACACTGAAGCTTTCTTT	CASFLRETVNTEAFF
TRBV6-6	TRBJ1-1	-	-	TGTGCCAGCACCGCATTAGGGTCTGAAGCTTTCTTT	CASTALGSEAFF
TRBV7-9	TRBJ1-2	TRBD1	few	TGTGCCAGCAGCTTGTGGGACAGGGGCTACACCTTC	CASSLWDRGYTF
TRBV7-9	TRBJ2-3	TRBD1	few	TGTGCCAGCAGCTTAGCCCGGACAGGGAACACAGATACGCAGTATTTT	CASSLARTGNTDTQYF
TRBV7-6	TRBJ2-1	TRBD1	few	TGTGCCAGCAGCTTGTTATACGGGACAGGGACCTACAATGAGCAGTTCTTC	CASSLLYGTGTYNEQFF
TRBV7-2	TRBJ2-5	TRBD1	few	TGTGCCAGCAGCACGGGACAGCGAGAGACCCAGTACTTC	CASSTGQRETQYF
TRBV11-2	TRBJ1-1	-	-	TGTGCCAGCAGGAAGTGGATCACAGGGAGGGACACTGAAGCTTTCTTT	CASRKWITGRDTEAFF
TRBV4-1	TRBJ2-5	-	-	TGCGCCAGCAGCCAAGAAAGCGGGGGACAGGTATATCAAGAGACCCAGTACTTC	CASSQESGGQVYQETQYF
TRBV5-1	TRBJ1-4	-	few	TGCGCCAGCAGCTTTGACAGACAAATGGCAACTAATGAAAAACTGTTTTTT	CASSFDRQMATNEKLFF
TRBV6-1	TRBJ1-2	-	-	TGTGCCGTCCGATGGGGGTATGGCTACACCTTC	CAVRWGYGYTF
TRBV6-1	TRBJ1-5	-	many	TGTGCCAGCAGTAAGCTTCGTGTATCGGGGCATCTGCCCCAGCATTTT	CASSKLRVSGHLPQHF
TRBV20-1	TRBJ1-3	-	-	TGCAGTGCTAGCCCTCCCGGATGGGCTGGAAACACCATATATTTT	CSASPPGWAGNTIYF
TRBV6-5	TRBJ2-5	TRBD2	few	TGTGCCAGCAGTGGACTAGCGCTCTCGGGGGAGACCCAGTACTTC	CASSGLALSGETQYF
TRBV11-2	TRBJ2-5	-	few	TGTGCCAGCAGCTTTGGGAAGGGGGAGACCCAGTACTTC	CASSFGKGETQYF
TRBV12-5	TRBJ1-2	-	-	TGTGCTAGTGGTCGAAACGTTGGACAGCACTATGGCTACACCTTC	CASGRNVGQHYGYTF
TRBV13	TRBJ1-6	-	-	TGTGCCAGCAGCGGAGGCGAAGGGGGAGTTGGGTCACCCCTCCACTTT	CASSGGEGGVGSPLHF
TRBV18	TRBJ2-7	-	few	TGTGCCAGCTCACCAGTCAACTCCTACGAGCAGTACTTC	CASSPVNSYEQYF
TRBV6-5	TRBJ2-2	-	few	TGTGCCAGCAGTTACGGGGGATGGGAGCTGTTTTTT	CASSYGGWELFF
TRBV2	TRBJ2-5	TRBD2	few	TGTGCCAGCATGGGCTTGACTAGCGGGGAACAAGAGACCCAGTACTTC	CASMGLTSGEQETQYF
TRBV27	TRBJ1-6	-	-	TGTGCCAGCGGCCCACCCGCCCTGAGCTCCTATAATTCACCCCTCCACTTT	CASGPPALSSYNSPLHF
TRBV4-1	TRBJ1-3	-	few	TGCGCCAGCAGCCAAGAACCCGGACAGAACTCTGGAAACACCATATATTTT	CASSQEPGQNSGNTIYF